These 7 T cell receptor beta chains came from one sample sequenced in a study of radiotherapy plus CTLA-4 blockade in lung cancer. The assay was immunoSEQ multiplex PCR, and TCRdb's table has in-frame clones only and misses some. The sample gives 60,000 to 70,000 clones, about 80% of which show up once; around 4% is in the top ten. The input for sequencing was peripheral blood, taken from a patient treated with radiotherapy plus ipilimumab. The receptor set was obtained from a human donor with non-small cell lung cancer who had a partial response to radiotherapy plus ipilimumab.

The CDR3 reads CASSPAGKSEQYF. CDR3 bases: TGTGCCAGCTCCCCGGCGGGAAAGAGCGAGCAGTACTTC. The chain joins TRBV18 to TRBJ2-7, with a weak D call TRBD2 (6 bases). The CDR3 totals 13 residues. Trimming took off 6 bases at V and 6 bases at J, with 15 bases between the two ends. The germline V gene encodes CDR1 KGHSH and CDR2 LQKENI. The whole variable domain, remainder taken from reference TRBV18 and TRBJ2-7, is NAGVMQNPRHLVRRRGQEARLRCSPMKGHSHVYWYRQLPEEGLKFMVYLQKENIIDESGMPKERFSAEFPKEGPSILRIQQVVRGDSAAYFCASSPAGKSEQYFGPGTRLTVT.

V and J are TRBV4-2 and TRBJ2-7, with 7 nucleotides matching TRBD1. The V gene's germline CDR1 is LGHNA and CDR2 YNFKEQ. J lost 5 bases, V lost 3 bases, and 10 bases had no gene match. CDR3 length: 15 residues. The CDR3 loop reads CASSHEQGINDEQYF. In DNA form, the CDR3 reads TGTGCCAGCAGCCATGAACAGGGGATTAACGACGAGCAGTACTTC.

This chain joins TRBV20-1 and TRBJ1-1; 7 positions match TRBD1. The trim removed 4 bases at V and 6 bases at J, leaving 2 bases unmatched. The CDR3 is 11 residues long. Germline CDR1 and CDR2: DFQATT and SNEGSKA (reference sequence). The CDR3 sequence: CSAITGAEAFF. CDR3 DNA sequence: TGCAGTGCTATTACAGGGGCTGAAGCTTTCTTT.

The chain joins TRBV29-1 to TRBJ2-3; 7 bases align to TRBD2. The V gene's germline CDR1 is SQVTM and CDR2 ANQGSEA. The J segment lost 0 bases and the V segment lost 4 bases, leaving 7 bases of the junction unmatched. The CDR3 extends over 15 amino acids. The CDR3 nucleotides read TGCAGCGTTGGGAGTAGGGAGGGGAGCACAGATACGCAGTATTTT. Translation: CSVGSREGSTDTQYF.

CDR3 coding DNA: TGTGCCAGCAGCCCGCGGACAGGCGGGAACACTGAAGCTTTCTTT. Translating it yields CASSPRTGGNTEAFF. The chain employs TRBV14 and TRBJ1-1; 7 bases are shared with TRBD1. The CDR3 length is 15 residues. Germline assignment: CDR1 SGHDN and CDR2 FVKESK. Unmatched junction bases numbered 6, after V lost 4 bases and J lost 1 base.

A single count supports this clone. The J gene is TRBJ2-2, the V gene TRBV25-1, with TRBD2 matching 11 bases. This CDR3 has 16 amino acids. With V trimmed by 6 bases and J by 4 bases, 7 bases remained unmatched. CDR1 MGHDK and CDR2 SYGVNS come from the germline V gene. The DNA for the CDR3 is TGTGCCAGCAGCCTGACTAGCGGGATGGGCACCGGGGAGCTGTTTTTT. Protein product: CASSLTSGMGTGELFF. The full variable domain, completed using reference TRBV25-1 and TRBJ2-2, is EADIYQTPRYLVIGTGKKITLECSQTMGHDKMYWYQQDPGMELHLIHYSYGVNSTEKGDLSSESTVSRIRTEHFPLTLESARPSHTSQYLCASSLTSGMGTGELFFGEGSRLTVL.

The chain combines TRBV2 with TRBJ2-5; 8 bases line up with TRBD2. V lost 0 bases to trimming and J lost 5 bases; unmatched junction nucleotides: 11. CDR3 size: 17 residues. The germline gives CDR1 SNHLY, CDR2 FYNNEI. This CDR3 reads CASSEARHREGRETQYF. CDR3 DNA sequence: TGTGCCAGCAGTGAAGCCCGTCACCGGGAGGGTAGGGAGACCCAGTACTTC.